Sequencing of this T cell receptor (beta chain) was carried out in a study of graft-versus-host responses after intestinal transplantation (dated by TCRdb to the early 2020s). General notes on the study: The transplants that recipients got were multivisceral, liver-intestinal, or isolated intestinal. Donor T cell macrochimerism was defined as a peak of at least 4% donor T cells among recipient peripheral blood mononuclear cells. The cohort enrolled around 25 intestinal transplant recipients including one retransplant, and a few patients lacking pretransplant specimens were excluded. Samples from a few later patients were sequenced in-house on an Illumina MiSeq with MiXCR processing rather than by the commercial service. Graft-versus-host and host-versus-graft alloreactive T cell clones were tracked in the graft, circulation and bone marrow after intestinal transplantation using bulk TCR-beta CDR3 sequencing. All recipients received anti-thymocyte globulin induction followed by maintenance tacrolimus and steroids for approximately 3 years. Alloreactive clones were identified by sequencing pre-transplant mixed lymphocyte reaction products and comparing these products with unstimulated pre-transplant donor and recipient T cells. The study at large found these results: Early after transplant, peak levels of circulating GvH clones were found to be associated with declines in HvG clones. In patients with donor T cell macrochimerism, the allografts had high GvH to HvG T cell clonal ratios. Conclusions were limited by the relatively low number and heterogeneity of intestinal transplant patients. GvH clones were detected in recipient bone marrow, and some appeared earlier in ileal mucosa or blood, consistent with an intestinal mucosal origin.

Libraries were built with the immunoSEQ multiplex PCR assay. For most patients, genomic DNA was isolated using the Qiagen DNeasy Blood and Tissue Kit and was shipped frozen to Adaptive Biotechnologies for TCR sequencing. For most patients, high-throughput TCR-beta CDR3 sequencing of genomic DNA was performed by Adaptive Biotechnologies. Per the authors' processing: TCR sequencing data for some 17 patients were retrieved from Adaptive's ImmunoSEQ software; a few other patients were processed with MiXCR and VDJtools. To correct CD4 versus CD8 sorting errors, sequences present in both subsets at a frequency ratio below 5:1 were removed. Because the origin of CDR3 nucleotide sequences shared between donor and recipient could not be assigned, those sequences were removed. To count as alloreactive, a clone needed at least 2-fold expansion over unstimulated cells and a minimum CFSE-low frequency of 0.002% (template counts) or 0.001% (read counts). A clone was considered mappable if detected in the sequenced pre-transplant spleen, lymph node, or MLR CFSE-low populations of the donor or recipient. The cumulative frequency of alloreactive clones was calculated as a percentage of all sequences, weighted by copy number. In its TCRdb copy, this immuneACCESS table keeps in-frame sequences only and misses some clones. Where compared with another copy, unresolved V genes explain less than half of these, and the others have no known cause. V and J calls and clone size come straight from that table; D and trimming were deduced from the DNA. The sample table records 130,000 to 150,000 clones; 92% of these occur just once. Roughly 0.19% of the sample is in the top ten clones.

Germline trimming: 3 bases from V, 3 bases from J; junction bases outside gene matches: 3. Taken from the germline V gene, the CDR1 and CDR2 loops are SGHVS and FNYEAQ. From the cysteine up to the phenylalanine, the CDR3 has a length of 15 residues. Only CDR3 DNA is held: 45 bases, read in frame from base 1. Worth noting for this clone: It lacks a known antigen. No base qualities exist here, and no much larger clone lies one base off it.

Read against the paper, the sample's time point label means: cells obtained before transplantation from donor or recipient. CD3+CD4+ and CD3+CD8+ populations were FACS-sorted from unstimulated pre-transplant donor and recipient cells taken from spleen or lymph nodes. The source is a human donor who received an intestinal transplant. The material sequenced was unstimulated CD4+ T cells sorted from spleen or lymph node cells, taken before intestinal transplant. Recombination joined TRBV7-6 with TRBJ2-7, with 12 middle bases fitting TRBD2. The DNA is TGTGCCAGCAGCTTGAGGACTAGCGGGATCTACGAGCAGTACTTC. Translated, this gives CASSLRTSGIYEQYF.